Each of the 26 T cell receptor beta chains below was sequenced from the same sample in a study of T cells expressing NK-cell markers (dated by TCRdb to about 2020). Library construction relied on 5' RACE. For sequencing, an Illumina HiSeq 2000 was employed. The reads went through TCRdb reprocessing, and each CDR3 protein sequence gets one entry with no DNA. The sample's table lists a count of 450,000 to 600,000 distinct CDR3 sequences. The top ten clones comprise 3% to 4.5% of the sample. The sequencing input was blood T cells: a sorted CD56 or NKG2C T cell subset, CD4+ or CD8+ T cells, or bulk PBMC T cells (not recorded which). Every receptor here comes from a man aged 18 to 30 in good health. Donor details come from another sample of the same person, matched by shared clones.

The rearrangement joins TRBV20-1 to TRBJ2-5; TCRdb's D call of TRBD1 is untestable without DNA. CDR1 DFQATT and CDR2 SNEGSKA come from the germline V gene (reference sequence). CDR3 length: 15 residues. CDR3 sequence reads: CSAPPLGTNQETQYF.

The chain employs TRBV5-1 and TRBJ2-3; checking the TCRdb D call of TRBD2 is not possible without DNA. CDR1 and CDR2 (germline): SGHRS, YFSETQ. The CDR3 totals 16 residues. The CDR3 here is CASSLTRGGAADTQYF.

The chain carries TRBV7-7 and TRBJ2-2; TCRdb's assignment of TRBD2 cannot be checked, as there is no DNA. CDR1 and CDR2 (germline): SSHAT, FNYEAQ (reference sequence). CDR3 length equals 18 residues. CDR3 amino acids: CASSLYASGGSNTGELFF.

The chain's CDR3 is CASRREPTNTGELFF. This chain links TRBV5-1 with TRBJ2-2; the D gene TCRdb calls, TRBD2, cannot be checked with no DNA. This CDR3 is built from 15 residues. Germline assignment: CDR1 SGHRS and CDR2 YFSETQ.

The rearrangement joins TRBV29-1 to TRBJ2-5. Germline V gives CDR1 SQVTM, CDR2 ANQGSEA. CDR3 size: 12 residues. CDR3 amino acids: CSVHSFQETQYF.

This chain uses TRBV11-2 with TRBJ2-4; the D call from TCRdb, TRBD1, cannot be confirmed without DNA. Germline CDR1 is SGHAT and CDR2 is FQNNGV. This CDR3 spans 18 amino acids. The CDR3 reads CASSLGGRTFGAKNIQYF.

The chain links TRBV20-1 to TRBJ2-3; TCRdb selects TRBD2, and the lack of DNA leaves this call unchecked. The germline V gene has CDR1 DFQATT and CDR2 SNEGSKA (reference sequence). The CDR3 runs 16 residues. The CDR3 is CSARDLPTLSTDTQYF.

V gene TRBV7-6 combines with J gene TRBJ2-2; absent DNA, TCRdb's TRBD2 call cannot be checked. Germline V lookup: CDR1 SGHVS, CDR2 FNYEAQ. The length of the CDR3 is 20 residues. CDR3 sequence: CASSHESLLAGYANTGELFF.

The CDR3 is CASSELAEPLGTQYF. This sequence joins TRBV10-2 and TRBJ2-3; the D gene TCRdb calls, TRBD2, cannot be checked with no DNA. The CDR3 is made up of 15 amino acids. CDR1 WSHSY and CDR2 SAAADI come from the germline V gene.

CDR3 in amino acids: CSGRDSRSYEQYF. The rearrangement links TRBV20-1 to TRBJ2-7; absent DNA, TCRdb's TRBD2 call cannot be checked. The germline gives CDR1 DFQATT, CDR2 SNEGSKA (reference sequence). This CDR3 is built from 13 residues.

This chain joins TRBV2 and TRBJ2-2; without DNA, the TCRdb call of TRBD1 cannot be checked. CDR1 SNHLY and CDR2 FYNNEI come from the germline V gene. The CDR3 is 18 residues long. This chain's CDR3 is CASRLDREGFPNTGELFF.

The chain joins TRBV12-3 or TRBV12-4 to TRBJ2-1; TCRdb returns TRBD1, unconfirmable since there is no DNA. CDR3 length equals 16 residues. The CDR3 protein is CASSLGGQGRLMGQFF.

This sequence joins TRBV2 and TRBJ2-6; TCRdb lists TRBD1, though no DNA is available to test this call. Germline lookup yields CDR1 SNHLY and CDR2 FYNNEI. The CDR3 is 18 residues long. The CDR3 sequence: CASSVPVDRGRGANVLTF.

J is TRBJ2-2 and V is TRBV6-1; the D call of TRBD2 rests on TCRdb alone, since no DNA is present to check it. This CDR3 region has 17 residues. Per the germline V gene, CDR1 is MNHNS and CDR2 is SASEGT. CDR3 region: CASSSAGTSGRSGELFF.

The CDR3 sequence is CASSQSERGEQFF. The V call is TRBV14, the J call TRBJ2-1; TCRdb returns TRBD2, unconfirmable since there is no DNA. Germline CDR1 SGHDN, CDR2 FVKESK. The length of the CDR3 is 13 residues. The variable domain in full, completed from reference TRBV14 and TRBJ2-1, reads EAGVTQFPSHSVIEKGQTVTLRCDPISGHDNLYWYRRVMGKEIKFLLHFVKESKQDESGMPNNRFLAERTGGTYSTLKVQPAELEDSGVYFCASSQSERGEQFFGPGTRLTVL.

The chain carries TRBV16 and TRBJ2-6. CDR1 and CDR2 (germline): KGHSY, FQNENV. CDR3 length: 15 residues. The CDR3 reads CASSQQASGANVLTF.

The chain carries TRBV27 and TRBJ2-7; TCRdb names TRBD2, which stays unverified in the absence of DNA. The length of the CDR3 is 16 residues. Germline values: CDR1 MNHEY, CDR2 SMNVEV (reference sequence). The chain's CDR3 is CASSRLRLAGDSEQYF.

The rearrangement uses TRBV6-5 and TRBJ1-4. Germline CDR1 reads MNHEY; CDR2 reads SVGAGI. The CDR3 runs to 15 residues. The CDR3: CASRRDLVSNEKLFF.

CDR3 region: CASSGTSKANEQFF. The chain uses TRBV27 and TRBJ2-1; TCRdb selects TRBD2, and the lack of DNA leaves this call unchecked. Germline values: CDR1 MNHEY, CDR2 SMNVEV (reference sequence). This CDR3 has 14 amino acids.

V is TRBV28 and J is TRBJ2-5; lacking DNA, the TRBD1 call made by TCRdb goes unchecked. The length of the CDR3 is 15 residues. Germline CDR1 MDHEN, CDR2 SYDVKM. This CDR3 is CASRRHRGPAETQYF.

This CDR3 is CSASSASITTNEKLFF. J is TRBJ1-4 and V is TRBV20-1. Germline CDR1 DFQATT, CDR2 SNEGSKA (reference sequence). The length of the CDR3 is 16 residues.

The chain is built from TRBV29-1 and TRBJ1-2. This CDR3 has 12 amino acids. Germline lookup yields CDR1 SQVTM and CDR2 ANQGSEA. The chain's CDR3 is CSVEGFGYSYTF.

J is TRBJ1-1 and V is TRBV12-3 or TRBV12-4; TCRdb's D call, TRBD1, is unchecked because there is no DNA. There are 15 residues in the CDR3. The CDR3 region is CASSPDQGKWTEAFF.

The V call is TRBV9, the J call TRBJ2-3; TCRdb picks TRBD2, but there is no DNA to check that call. The germline V gene has CDR1 SGDLS and CDR2 YYNGEE. This CDR3 region has 13 residues. CDR3: CASSVSSGDTQYF.

The rearrangement uses TRBV6-1 and TRBJ1-4; TCRdb indicates TRBD1, and absent DNA this call remains unverified. The CDR3 spans 16 residues. Germline-derived CDR1 and CDR2 are MNHNS and SASEGT. This CDR3 reads CASRPPEDRGLEKLFF.

The chain links TRBV29-1 to TRBJ1-5. This CDR3 has 13 residues. The germline gives CDR1 SQVTM, CDR2 ANQGSEA. This CDR3 is CSGGEGRDQPQHF.